Listed below are T cell receptor beta chains from one sample, sequenced in a study of control samples from healthy donors and cancer patients. Assay used: immunoSEQ multiplex PCR; TCRdb lists only in-frame clones, some missing. The sample contains tens of thousands of clones, roughly nine tenths of which appear only once. What was sequenced was PBMCs. All receptors derive from a man aged 25 to 45 with colorectal cancer. The CDR3 runs from the conserved cysteine through the conserved F or W. The D gene is left open where the match is weak. For some rows the clone size is stated as once, few or many, or as a class when expanded; others skip it.

cdr3_length	clone_size	v_call	j_call	d_call	cdr3_nt	cdr3_aa
16	NA	TRBV15	TRBJ1-5	NA	TGTGCCACCAGCAGAGATGCGAGTACAAGCAATCAGCCCCAGCATTTT	CATSRDASTSNQPQHF
19	NA	TRBV11-3	TRBJ2-2	TRBD1	TGTGCCAGCAGCGGCCGGGACAGGGGACCTTGTCTCGAACACCGGGGAGCTGTTTTT	CASSGRDRGPCLEHRGAVF
14	NA	TRBV5-4	TRBJ1-1	NA	TGTGCCAGCAGCTTTGCCAGTCTGAAGGCTGAAGCTTTCTTT	CASSFASLKAEAFF
18	NA	TRBV3-1/TRBV3-2	TRBJ1-1	TRBD1	TGTGCCAGCAGCCAAGATAAGGTTGGACAGGGGGTGCTCACTGAAGCTTTCTTT	CASSQDKVGQGVLTEAFF
15	NA	TRBV7-2	TRBJ1-3	TRBD1	TGTGCCAGCAGCTTAGGGACAGGGAGCGGAAACACCATATATTTT	CASSLGTGSGNTIYF
15	NA	TRBV5-5	TRBJ1-4	NA	TGTGCCAGCAGCTTGGATATTAGGACAGATGAAAAACTGTTTTTT	CASSLDIRTDEKLFF
14	NA	TRBV7-2	TRBJ2-7	NA	TGTGCCAGCAGCGCAGGGGCCACAACCTACGAGCAGTACTTC	CASSAGATTYEQYF
16	NA	TRBV20-1	TRBJ2-5	TRBD1	TGCAGTGCTAGTGGGTCGTCTTCAGGGGGTTTAGAGACCCAGTACTTC	CSASGSSSGGLETQYF
15	NA	TRBV5-6	TRBJ2-2	TRBD1	TGTGCCAGCAGCTTGAGAGGGGGCGGATTCGGGGAGCTGTTTTTT	CASSLRGGGFGELFF
14	NA	TRBV3-1/TRBV3-2	TRBJ2-7	NA	TGTGCCAGCAGCCAAGATAGCCCCCGGGGGTTGACGTACTTC	CASSQDSPRGLTYF
13	NA	TRBV12-3/TRBV12-4	TRBJ2-6	NA	TGTGCCAGCAGTTCCTCTGGGGCCAACGTCCTGACTTTC	CASSSSGANVLTF
20	once	TRBV11-3	TRBJ1-2	NA	TGTGCCAGCAGCTTAGATATCTTAAATCGCAGGCCGATAGCTAACTATGGCTACACCTTC	CASSLDILNRRPIANYGYTF
15	NA	TRBV29-1	TRBJ2-3	TRBD2	TGCAGCGTTGAAGATAGCCTAGCGGGCACAGATACGCAGTATTTT	CSVEDSLAGTDTQYF
16	once	TRBV4-2	TRBJ2-4	NA	TGTGCCAGCAGCCAAGATCAGACCGGCGCCAAAAACATTCAGTACTTC	CASSQDQTGAKNIQYF
13	NA	TRBV12-3/TRBV12-4	TRBJ1-1	NA	TGTGCCAGCAGTTTCGAGCGGAACACTGAAGCTTTCTTT	CASSFERNTEAFF
16	NA	TRBV24-1	TRBJ2-1	TRBD2	TGTGCCACCAGTGGCGGCGGGGGGGGAGGGTACAATGAGCAGTTCTTC	CATSGGGGGGYNEQFF
14	NA	TRBV6-2/TRBV6-3	TRBJ1-2	NA	TGTGCCAGCAGTCGAGCTTCAGGGCACTATGGCTACACCTTC	CASSRASGHYGYTF
15	NA	TRBV4-3	TRBJ2-5	TRBD2	TGCGCCAGCAGCCACTCGCGGGGGAACCAAGAGACCCAGTACTTC	CASSHSRGNQETQYF
14	NA	TRBV6-5	TRBJ1-5	NA	TGTGCCAGCAGTTACGGCAGGATGGATCAGCCCCAGCATTTT	CASSYGRMDQPQHF
14	NA	TRBV11-3	TRBJ2-7	TRBD1	TGTGCCAGCAGCTTCGAGGGGGCAGGGGACGAGCAGTACTTC	CASSFEGAGDEQYF
14	NA	TRBV18	TRBJ1-3	NA	TGTGCCAGCTCACCACCTGTCTCTGGAAACACCATATATTTT	CASSPPVSGNTIYF
14	NA	TRBV7-9	TRBJ1-2	NA	TGTGCCAGCAGCCAAAGCGGGGCTGACTATGGCTACACCTTC	CASSQSGADYGYTF
15	NA	TRBV7-9	TRBJ2-1	TRBD2	TGTGCCAGCAGCCCTAGAGCGGGGGCCCGGAATGAGCAGTTCTTC	CASSPRAGARNEQFF
15	NA	TRBV19	TRBJ2-2	TRBD1	TGTGCCAGTAGTACCAGGGACAGGGGAACCGGGGAGCTGTTTTTT	CASSTRDRGTGELFF
17	NA	TRBV7-2	TRBJ2-1	NA	TGTGCCAGCAGCTTAGATCCGGGACACACCTCCTACAATGAGCAGTTCTTC	CASSLDPGHTSYNEQFF
17	NA	TRBV4-3	TRBJ2-7	TRBD1	TGCGCCAGCAGCCTCCACACCACGGGACAGGGCGCCTACGAGCAGTACTTC	CASSLHTTGQGAYEQYF
14	NA	TRBV30	TRBJ2-1	NA	TGTGCCTGGAGTAGAGACGCAACCACGAATGAGCAGTTCTTC	CAWSRDATTNEQFF
14	once	TRBV7-6	TRBJ2-5	NA	TGTGCCAGCAGCTTAGACATAGGAGAAGAGACCCAGTACTTC	CASSLDIGEETQYF